Following are 5 T cell receptor beta chains from one sample sequenced in a study of T cell responses to AZD1222 COVID-19 vaccine. The repertoire was sequenced with immunoSEQ multiplex PCR; TCRdb's copy has only in-frame clones and lacks some. The sample lists 97,000 or so clones; 88% were seen once. Specimen: peripheral blood, collected on day 0 of AZD1222 vaccination. All receptors derive from an adult in good health.

The chain uses TRBV29-1 and TRBJ2-7, with 7 positions matching TRBD1. V shed 3 bases and J 2 bases; nucleotides not matched to a gene: 4. CDR1 and CDR2 (germline): SQVTM, ANQGSEA. This CDR3 has 13 amino acids. Written as DNA, the CDR3 is TGCAGCGTTGAGGGGACAGCGACCTACGAGCAGTACTTC. Translating gives CSVEGTATYEQYF.

V is TRBV5-1 and J is TRBJ2-5, with 8 bases aligning to TRBD1. The CDR3 has 15 amino acids. Trimming took 1 base from V and 5 from J; bases not matched to a gene: 7. Looked up from germline, CDR1 is SGHRS and CDR2 is YFSETQ. The CDR3 reads CASSLLPGGVETQYF. DNA of the CDR3: TGCGCCAGCAGCTTGCTTCCAGGGGGCGTTGAGACCCAGTACTTC.

J is TRBJ2-7 and V is TRBV5-6; D not resolved. The germline gives CDR1 SGHDT, CDR2 YYEEEE. V gave up 0 bases and J gave up 3 bases, with 7 bases separating them. This CDR3 has 13 amino acids. CDR3 in DNA: TGTGCCAGCAGCTTGGGTACGTTCTACGAGCAGTACTTC. Its protein product is CASSLGTFYEQYF.

The CDR3 sequence is CASSEELAGDSETQYF. CDR3 sequence (DNA): TGTGCCAGCAGTGAAGAATTAGCGGGAGACTCGGAGACCCAGTACTTC. The V gene is TRBV6-1, the J gene TRBJ2-5; 9 bases map to TRBD2. The CDR3 length is 16 residues. The V gene's germline CDR1 is MNHNS and CDR2 SASEGT. V trimming: 1 base; J trimming: 5 bases; junction bases outside the gene matches: 8.

The rearrangement joins TRBV24-1 to TRBJ2-1, with 8 bases lining up with TRBD2. The CDR3 runs 15 residues. Per the germline V gene, CDR1 is KGHDR and CDR2 is SFDVKD. Trimming at V came to 6 bases and at J to 5 bases, leaving 8 bases not matched to a gene. The CDR3 here is CATSRPGGVNNEQFF. The CDR3 DNA follows: TGTGCCACCAGTCGGCCGGGAGGGGTTAACAATGAGCAGTTCTTC.